This section outlines one T cell receptor (beta chain) sequence together with its context. Its specificity is not known. The sample is drawn from a study of post-analysis software for immune sequencing data. Study context: In terms of disease course, relapsing-remitting, secondary progressive and progressive-relapsing multiple sclerosis were included. Study-level results: With TRBV5-6, TRBV5-1 and TRBV20-1 included, roughly five TRBV segments were more frequent in patients than in controls. Strong co-clustering by F measure linked samples that shared a preparation batch. Compared with controls, patients showed significantly lower normalized Chao1 diversity.

cDNA libraries for TCR beta contained unique molecular identifiers. From the PCR reads, TCRdb called clonotypes with MiXCR, one entry per CDR3 protein. This sample has some 260,000 distinct CDR3 sequences, with 30% to 45% found just once. Deletions cut 6 bases from V and 2 bases from J, with 10 bases between. This CDR3 is 14 amino acids long. Germline CDR1 is KGHSH and CDR2 is LQKENI. Sequenced: blood. The chain uses TRBV18 and TRBJ2-2, with no clear D. The clonotype was recovered from a girl aged 10-17 years with multiple sclerosis. This CDR3 is CASSSTTNTGELFF. Written as DNA, the CDR3 is TGTGCCAGCTCTTCAACTACTAACACCGGGGAGCTGTTTTTT.